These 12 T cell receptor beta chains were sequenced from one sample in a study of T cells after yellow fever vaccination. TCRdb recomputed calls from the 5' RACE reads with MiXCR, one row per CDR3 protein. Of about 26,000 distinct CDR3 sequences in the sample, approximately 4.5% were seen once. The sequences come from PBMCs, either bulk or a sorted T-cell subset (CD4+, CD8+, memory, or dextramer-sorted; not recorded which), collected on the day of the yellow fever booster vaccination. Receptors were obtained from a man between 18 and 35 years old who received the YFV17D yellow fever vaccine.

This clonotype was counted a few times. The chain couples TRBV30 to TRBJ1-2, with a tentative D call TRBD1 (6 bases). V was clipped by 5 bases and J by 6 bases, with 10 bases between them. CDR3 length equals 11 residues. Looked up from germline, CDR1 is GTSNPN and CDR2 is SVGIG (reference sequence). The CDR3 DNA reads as TGTGCCTGGTGGGGGGGCAATGGCTACACCTTC. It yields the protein CAWWGGNGYTF.

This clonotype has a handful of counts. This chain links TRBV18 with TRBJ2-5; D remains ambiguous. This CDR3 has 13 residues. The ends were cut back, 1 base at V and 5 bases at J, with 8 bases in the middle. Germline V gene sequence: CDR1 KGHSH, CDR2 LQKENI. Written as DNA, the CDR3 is TGTGCCAGCTCACCACAGAGCTTGGAGACCCAGTACTTC. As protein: CASSPQSLETQYF. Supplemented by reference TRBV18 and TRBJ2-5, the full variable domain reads NAGVMQNPRHLVRRRGQEARLRCSPMKGHSHVYWYRQLPEEGLKFMVYLQKENIIDESGMPKERFSAEFPKEGPSILRIQQVVRGDSAAYFCASSPQSLETQYFGPGTRLLVL.

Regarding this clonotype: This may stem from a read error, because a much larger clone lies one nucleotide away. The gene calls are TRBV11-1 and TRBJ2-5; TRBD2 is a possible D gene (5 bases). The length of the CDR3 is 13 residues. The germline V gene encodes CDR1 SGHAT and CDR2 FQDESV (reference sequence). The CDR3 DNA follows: TGTGCCAGCAGCTTGGGCAGTAGCGAGAACCAGTACTTC. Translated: CASSLGSSENQYF.

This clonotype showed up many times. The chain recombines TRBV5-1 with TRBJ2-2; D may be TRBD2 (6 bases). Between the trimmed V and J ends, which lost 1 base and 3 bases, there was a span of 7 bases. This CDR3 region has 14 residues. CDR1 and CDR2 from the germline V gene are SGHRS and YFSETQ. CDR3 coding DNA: TGCGCCAGCAGCTTGTGGGACTACACCGGGGAGCTGTTTTTT. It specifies CASSLWDYTGELFF.

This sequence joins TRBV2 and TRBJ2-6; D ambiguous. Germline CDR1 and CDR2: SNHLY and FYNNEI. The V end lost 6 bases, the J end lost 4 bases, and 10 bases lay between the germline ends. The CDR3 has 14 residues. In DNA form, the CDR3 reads TGTGCCAGCAGGGCAGGAACCGGGGCCAACGTCCTGACTTTC. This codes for CASRAGTGANVLTF.

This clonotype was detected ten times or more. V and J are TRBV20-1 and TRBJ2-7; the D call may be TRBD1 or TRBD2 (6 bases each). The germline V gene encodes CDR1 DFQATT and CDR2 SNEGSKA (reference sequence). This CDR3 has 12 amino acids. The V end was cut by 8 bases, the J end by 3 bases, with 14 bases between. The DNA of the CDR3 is TGCAGTCTGTCCGGGGGCCACTACGAGCAGTACTTC. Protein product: CSLSGGHYEQYF.

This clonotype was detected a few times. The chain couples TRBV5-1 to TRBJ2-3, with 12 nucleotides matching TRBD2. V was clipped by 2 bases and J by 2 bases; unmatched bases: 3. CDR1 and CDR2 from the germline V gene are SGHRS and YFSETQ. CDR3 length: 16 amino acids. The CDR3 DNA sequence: TGCGCCAGCAGCTTCCTAGCGGGGGGGCTCACAGATACGCAGTATTTT. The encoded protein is CASSFLAGGLTDTQYF.

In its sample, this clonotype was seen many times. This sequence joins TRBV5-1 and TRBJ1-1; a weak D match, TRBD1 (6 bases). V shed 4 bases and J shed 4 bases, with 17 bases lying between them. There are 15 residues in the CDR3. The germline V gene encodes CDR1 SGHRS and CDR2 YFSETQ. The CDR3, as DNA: TGCGCCAGCAGCGTCGGGGGGGCGTATGGCACTGAAGCTTTCTTT. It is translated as CASSVGGAYGTEAFF.

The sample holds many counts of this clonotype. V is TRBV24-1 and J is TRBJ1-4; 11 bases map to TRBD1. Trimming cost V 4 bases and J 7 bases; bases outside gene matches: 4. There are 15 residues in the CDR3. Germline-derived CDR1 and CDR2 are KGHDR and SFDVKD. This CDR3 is CATSDSGQGGEKLFF. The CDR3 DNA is TGTGCCACCAGTGACTCGGGACAGGGGGGTGAAAAACTGTTTTTT.

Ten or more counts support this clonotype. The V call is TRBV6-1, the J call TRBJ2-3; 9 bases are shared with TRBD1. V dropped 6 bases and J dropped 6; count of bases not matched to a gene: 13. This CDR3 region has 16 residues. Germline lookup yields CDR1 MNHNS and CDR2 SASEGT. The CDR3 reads CASSRMDRGSGDTQYF. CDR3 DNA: TGTGCCAGCAGCCGAATGGACAGGGGTTCAGGGGATACGCAGTATTTT.

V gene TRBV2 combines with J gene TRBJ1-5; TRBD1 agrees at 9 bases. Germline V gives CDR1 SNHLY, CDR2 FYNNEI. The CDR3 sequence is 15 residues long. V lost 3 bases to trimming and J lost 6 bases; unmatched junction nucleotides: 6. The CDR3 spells CASSDGTGFSQPQHF. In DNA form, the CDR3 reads TGTGCCAGCAGTGACGGGACAGGGTTCAGTCAGCCCCAGCATTTT.

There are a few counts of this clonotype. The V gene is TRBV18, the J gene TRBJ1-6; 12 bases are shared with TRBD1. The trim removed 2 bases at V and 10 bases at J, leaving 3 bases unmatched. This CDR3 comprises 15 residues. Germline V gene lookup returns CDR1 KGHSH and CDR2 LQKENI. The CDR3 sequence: CASSPGTGGWSPLHF. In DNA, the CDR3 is TGTGCCAGCTCACCAGGGACAGGGGGCTGGTCACCCCTCCACTTT.